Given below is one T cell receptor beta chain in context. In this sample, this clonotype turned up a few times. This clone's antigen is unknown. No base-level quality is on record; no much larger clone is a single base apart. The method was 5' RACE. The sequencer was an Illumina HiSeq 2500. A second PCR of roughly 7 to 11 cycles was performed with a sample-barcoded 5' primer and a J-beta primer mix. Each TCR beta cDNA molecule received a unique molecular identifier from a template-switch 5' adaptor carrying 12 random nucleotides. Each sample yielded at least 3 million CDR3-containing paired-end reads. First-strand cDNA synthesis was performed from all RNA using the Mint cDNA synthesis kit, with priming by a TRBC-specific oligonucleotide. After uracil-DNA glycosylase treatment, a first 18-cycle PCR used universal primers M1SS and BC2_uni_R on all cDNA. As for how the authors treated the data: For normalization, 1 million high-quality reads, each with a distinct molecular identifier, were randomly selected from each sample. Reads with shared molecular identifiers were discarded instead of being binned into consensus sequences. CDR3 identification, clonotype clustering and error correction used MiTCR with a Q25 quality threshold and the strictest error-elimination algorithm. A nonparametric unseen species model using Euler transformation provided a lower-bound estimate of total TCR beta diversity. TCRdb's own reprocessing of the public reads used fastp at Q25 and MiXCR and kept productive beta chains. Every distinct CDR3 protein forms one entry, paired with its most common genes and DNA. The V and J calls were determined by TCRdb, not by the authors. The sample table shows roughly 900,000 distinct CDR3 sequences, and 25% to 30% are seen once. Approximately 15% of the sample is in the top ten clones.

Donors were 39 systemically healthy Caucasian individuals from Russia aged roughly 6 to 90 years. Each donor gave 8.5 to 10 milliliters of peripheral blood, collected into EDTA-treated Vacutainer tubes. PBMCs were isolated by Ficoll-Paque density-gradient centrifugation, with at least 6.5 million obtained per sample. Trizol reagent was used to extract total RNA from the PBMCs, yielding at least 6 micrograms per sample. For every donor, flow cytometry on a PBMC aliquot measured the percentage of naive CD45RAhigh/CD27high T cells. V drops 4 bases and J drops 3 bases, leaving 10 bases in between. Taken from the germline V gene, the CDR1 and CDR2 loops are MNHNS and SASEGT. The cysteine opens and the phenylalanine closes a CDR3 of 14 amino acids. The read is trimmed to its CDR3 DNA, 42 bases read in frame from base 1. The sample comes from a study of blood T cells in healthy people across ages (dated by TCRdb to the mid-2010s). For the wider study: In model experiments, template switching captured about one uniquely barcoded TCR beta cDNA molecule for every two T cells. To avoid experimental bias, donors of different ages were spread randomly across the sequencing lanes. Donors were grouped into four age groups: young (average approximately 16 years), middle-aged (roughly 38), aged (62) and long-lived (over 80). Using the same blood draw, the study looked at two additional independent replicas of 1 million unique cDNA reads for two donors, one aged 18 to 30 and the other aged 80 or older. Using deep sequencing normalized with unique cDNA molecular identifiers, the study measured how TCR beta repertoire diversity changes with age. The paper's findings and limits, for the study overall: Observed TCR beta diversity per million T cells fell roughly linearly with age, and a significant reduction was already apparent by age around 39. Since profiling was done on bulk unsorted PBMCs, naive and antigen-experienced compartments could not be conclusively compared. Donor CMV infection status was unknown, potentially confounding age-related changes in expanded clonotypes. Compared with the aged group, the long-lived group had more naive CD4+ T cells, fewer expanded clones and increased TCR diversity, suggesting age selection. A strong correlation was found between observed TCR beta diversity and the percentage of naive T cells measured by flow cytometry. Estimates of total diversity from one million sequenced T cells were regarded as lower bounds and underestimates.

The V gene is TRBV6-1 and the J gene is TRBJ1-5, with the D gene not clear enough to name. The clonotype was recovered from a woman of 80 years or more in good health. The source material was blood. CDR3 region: CASSGKGYNQPQHF. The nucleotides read TGTGCCAGCAGTGGTAAAGGATACAATCAGCCCCAGCATTTT.